One and the same sample provided the 21 T cell receptor beta chains below, sequenced in a study of a mutant IDH1 vaccine in newly diagnosed glioma. Described time point: week 5, during vaccination. Vaccinated patients received 300 ug of mutant IDH1 20-mer peptide per dose, with topical imiquimod. Assay: immunoSEQ multiplex PCR; the TCRdb copy retains only in-frame clones and omits some. Of around 56,000 clones listed, about 80% are singletons. These receptors have no identified antigens. The sample in question was PBMCs, obtained from a glioma patient whose treatment included an IDH1 peptide vaccine. The source is a woman aged 18-29 years with glioma. Some clones in this sample may be carry-over from other donors' samples.

The chain has TRBV27 and TRBJ2-5; TRBD2 is a possible D gene (5 bases). The germline CDR1 and CDR2 sequences are MNHEY and SMNVEV (reference sequence). The V and J ends lost 6 bases and 5 bases respectively, with 16 bases between them. CDR3 size: 14 residues. For the CDR3, the DNA is TGTGCCAGCAGCCTTATCGGGGTATCGGAGACCCAGTACTTC. Translated: CASSLIGVSETQYF.

CDR3 in amino acids: CATGTGGGDGYTF. CDR3 sequence (DNA): TGTGCCACCGGGACAGGGGGTGGTGATGGCTACACCTTC. The rearrangement links TRBV6-4 to TRBJ1-2; 11 nucleotides align to TRBD1. Unmatched junction bases numbered 7, after V lost 10 bases and J lost 6 bases. There are 13 residues in the CDR3. CDR1 is MRHNA and CDR2 is SNTAGT in the germline V gene.

This clone occurred a few times. The genes are TRBV11-3 and TRBJ1-1; 7 nucleotides agree with TRBD1. Germline V gives CDR1 SGHNT, CDR2 YENEEA. The CDR3 is 13 residues long. V shed 10 bases and J 0 bases; nucleotides not matched to a gene: 5. This CDR3 reads CAIQGNMNTEAFF. CDR3 DNA sequence: TGTGCCATACAGGGGAACATGAACACTGAAGCTTTCTTT.

V gene TRBV5-4 combines with J gene TRBJ1-2; D is unclear. Trimming stripped 0 bases from V and 3 bases from J, with 12 bases between. The CDR3 loop spans 15 amino acids. In germline, CDR1 is SGHNT, CDR2 YYREEE (reference sequence). The CDR3 loop is CASSLGPGLDYGYTF. The CDR3 DNA is TGTGCCAGCAGCTTGGGGCCGGGCCTTGACTATGGCTACACCTTC.

The J gene is TRBJ1-1, the V gene TRBV19; tentatively, D is TRBD1 (5 bases). The CDR3 consists of 15 residues. Germline V gene sequence: CDR1 LNHDA, CDR2 SQIVND (reference sequence). V shed 5 bases and J shed 0 bases, with 13 bases lying between them. As DNA, the CDR3 is TGTGCCAGTAGTGACAGTCCAACCATGAACACTGAAGCTTTCTTT. Translating it yields CASSDSPTMNTEAFF.

V is TRBV5-1 and J is TRBJ1-1, with TRBD1 matching over 8 bases. Losses at the gene ends were 4 bases for V and 3 bases for J; bases not matched to a gene: 8. Germline V lookup: CDR1 SGHRS, CDR2 YFSETQ. The CDR3 length is 15 residues. CDR3 amino acids: CASSGGTGSDTEAFF. The CDR3 DNA reads as TGCGCCAGCAGCGGCGGGACAGGTTCCGACACTGAAGCTTTCTTT.

The chain carries TRBV9 and TRBJ2-1; possible D gene TRBD1, 6 bases. The CDR3 consists of 13 residues. The V gene's germline CDR1 is SGDLS and CDR2 YYNGEE. V was clipped by 3 bases and J by 8 bases, with 12 bases between them. The CDR3 spells CASSAPSGDEQFF. The CDR3 nucleotides read TGTGCCAGCAGCGCCCCGTCAGGGGATGAGCAGTTCTTC.

The V and J genes are TRBV4-3 and TRBJ2-7; D remains unclear. Germline CDR1 LGHNA, CDR2 YSLEER. Trimming shortened V by 0 bases and J by 2 bases, and 5 bases separated the two germline ends. CDR3 size: 13 residues. The CDR3 nucleotides read TGCGCCAGCAGCCAAGAGGAGACCTACGAGCAGTACTTC. This encodes CASSQEETYEQYF.

This clone occurred once. This chain uses TRBV11-3 with TRBJ1-4, with D possibly being TRBD1 (6 bases). V lost 5 bases and J lost 8, with 15 bases in between. This CDR3 spans 14 amino acids. Germline CDR1 SGHNT, CDR2 YENEEA. The DNA of the CDR3 is TGTGCCAGCAGCCTGGACCTGAGGGGGGAAAAACTGTTTTTT. It is translated as CASSLDLRGEKLFF.

V and J are TRBV4-2 and TRBJ2-2; D is tentatively TRBD1 or TRBD2 (5 bases each). This CDR3 has 15 residues. Germline CDR1 is LGHNA and CDR2 is YNFKEQ. The V gene lost 1 base and the J gene lost 7 bases, with 13 bases spanning the gap. This CDR3 is CASSQVTGGLGELFF. In nucleotides, the CDR3 is TGTGCCAGCAGCCAAGTCACAGGAGGTCTCGGGGAGCTGTTTTTT.

This clone turned up a few times. This sequence joins TRBV10-3 and TRBJ2-2, with D possibly matching TRBD1 (6 bases). CDR3 length: 14 amino acids. The germline V gene encodes CDR1 ENHRY and CDR2 SYGVKD. V was shortened by 9 bases and J by 0 bases, with 11 bases between the two germline ends. The chain's CDR3 is CAMRQETNTGELFF. The CDR3 DNA reads as TGTGCCATGAGACAGGAAACGAACACCGGGGAGCTGTTTTTT.

The chain has TRBV10-2 and TRBJ1-1, with 10 bases matching TRBD1. Trimming cost V 2 bases and J 1 base; bases outside gene matches: 7. This CDR3 spans 17 amino acids. Per the germline V gene, CDR1 is WSHSY and CDR2 is SAAADI. The CDR3 here is CASSEPWDRGPNTEAFF. The CDR3 region has the DNA TGCGCCAGCAGTGAGCCGTGGGACAGGGGCCCGAACACTGAAGCTTTCTTT.

The table lists this clone with a count of one. V usage is TRBV4-2 and J usage is TRBJ2-7; TRBD1 matches at 7 bases. The trim removed 4 bases at V and 3 bases at J, leaving 3 bases unmatched. There are 13 residues in the CDR3. The germline gives CDR1 LGHNA, CDR2 YNFKEQ. CDR3 in amino acids: CASSPGTDYEQYF. DNA of the CDR3: TGTGCCAGCAGCCCAGGGACAGACTACGAGCAGTACTTC.

J is TRBJ1-1 and V is TRBV30; D remains unclear. The germline V gene encodes CDR1 GTSNPN and CDR2 SVGIG (reference sequence). CDR3 length equals 16 residues. Trimming pared 3 bases from V and 1 base from J, leaving 18 bases between. The CDR3 region is CAWSLSRLHQNTEAFF. CDR3 DNA sequence: TGTGCCTGGAGCCTCTCGCGTTTACACCAGAACACTGAAGCTTTCTTT.

This clone was seen only once. V gene TRBV27 combines with J gene TRBJ2-2; D not certain. CDR3 length: 16 residues. With 7 bases removed from V and 5 bases from J, the gap between germline ends came to 20 bases. The germline V gene encodes CDR1 MNHEY and CDR2 SMNVEV (reference sequence). As DNA, the CDR3 is TGTGCCAGCACCTTTTCCGCAGGCTCCCGTACCGGGGAGCTGTTTTTT. Protein product: CASTFSAGSRTGELFF.

The chain is built from TRBV2 and TRBJ1-2; tentatively, D is TRBD1 (5 bases). The CDR3 consists of 13 residues. Trimming removed 3 bases from V and 2 bases from J, with 7 bases in between. Per the germline V gene, CDR1 is SNHLY and CDR2 is FYNNEI. The CDR3 bases are TGTGCCAGCAGTGATCAGGGAAACTATGGCTACACCTTC. Translating it yields CASSDQGNYGYTF. The complete variable domain, with remaining parts taken from reference TRBV2 and TRBJ1-2, reads EPEVTQTPSHQVTQMGQEVILRCVPISNHLYFYWYRQILGQKVEFLVSFYNNEISEKSEIFDDQFSVERPDGSNFTLKIRSTKLEDSAMYFCASSDQGNYGYTFGSGTRLTVV.

The chain combines TRBV2 with TRBJ2-1; D unclear. Trimming took 3 bases from V and 4 from J, leaving 4 bases between them. Germline values: CDR1 SNHLY, CDR2 FYNNEI. The CDR3 runs to 12 residues. This chain's CDR3 is CASSDRYNEQFF. DNA of the CDR3: TGTGCCAGCAGTGATCGGTACAATGAGCAGTTCTTC.

The rearrangement links TRBV5-1 to TRBJ2-5; D not resolved. The CDR3 covers 16 residues. From germline, CDR1 is SGHRS and CDR2 YFSETQ. V was cut by 0 bases and J by 4 bases, with 16 bases left in between. CDR3 DNA sequence: TGCGCCAGCAGCTTGGATCGAGTTGGGGTTCGAGAGACCCAGTACTTC. Translation gives CASSLDRVGVRETQYF.

This clone showed up just a few times. V gene TRBV19 combines with J gene TRBJ1-1; tentative D call: TRBD1 (5 bases). Trimming removed 6 bases at V and 0 bases at J, with 11 bases between. This CDR3 region has 14 residues. Germline V lookup: CDR1 LNHDA, CDR2 SQIVND (reference sequence). The CDR3 protein is CASRWRGMNTEAFF. The CDR3, as DNA: TGTGCCAGTAGGTGGAGGGGCATGAACACTGAAGCTTTCTTT.

This CDR3 reads CSVDGEGYEQYF. CDR3 nucleotide sequence: TGCAGCGTTGATGGAGAGGGGTACGAGCAGTACTTC. The V and J genes are TRBV29-1 and TRBJ2-7; D might be TRBD1 or TRBD2, each matching 5 bases. The CDR3 is 12 amino acids. Germline CDR1 is SQVTM and CDR2 is ANQGSEA. The V end was cut by 3 bases, the J end by 4 bases, with 10 bases between.

This clone has a handful of counts. The V gene is TRBV29-1, the J gene TRBJ2-3, with 7 bases fitting TRBD1. This CDR3 comprises 13 residues. Per the germline V gene, CDR1 is SQVTM and CDR2 is ANQGSEA. V dropped 5 bases and J dropped 0; count of bases not matched to a gene: 2. The CDR3 region is CSVWTGSTDTQYF. The CDR3 DNA reads as TGCAGCGTTTGGACAGGTAGCACAGATACGCAGTATTTT.